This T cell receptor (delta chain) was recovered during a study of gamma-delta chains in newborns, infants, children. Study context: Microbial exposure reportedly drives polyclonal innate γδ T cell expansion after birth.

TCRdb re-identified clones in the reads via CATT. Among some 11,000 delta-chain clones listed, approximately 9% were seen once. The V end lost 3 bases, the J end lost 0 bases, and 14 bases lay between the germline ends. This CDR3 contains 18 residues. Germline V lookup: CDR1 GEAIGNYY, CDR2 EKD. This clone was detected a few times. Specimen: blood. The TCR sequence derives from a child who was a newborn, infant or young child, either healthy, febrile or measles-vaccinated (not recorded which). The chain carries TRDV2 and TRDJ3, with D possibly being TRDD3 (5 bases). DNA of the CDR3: TGTGCCTGTGACGGAGTACTGGACAGCTCCTGGGACACCCGACAGATGTTTTTC. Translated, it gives CACDGVLDSSWDTRQMFF.